Presented here are 21 T cell receptor beta chains from one specimen sequenced in a study of blood T cell repertoires in COVID-19. Repertoires were generated with immunoSEQ multiplex PCR, while TCRdb's copy carries only in-frame clones and drops some. The table lists over 120,000 clones, over 75% of them singletons, with 44% in the top ten. Source material: peripheral blood. Every receptor here comes from a human donor in a cohort sampled during active COVID-19.

Concerning this clone itself: The same CDR3 arises from other DNA sequences in this sample as well. This chain joins TRBV6-5 and TRBJ1-1; 7 bases align to TRBD1. The J segment lost 4 bases and the V segment lost 0 bases, leaving 2 bases of the junction unmatched. Germline V CDR1 and CDR2: MNHEY, SVGAGI. The CDR3 totals 14 residues. CDR3 amino acids: CASSYSQGGTEAFF. The DNA for the CDR3 is TGTGCCAGCAGTTACTCCCAGGGGGGCACTGAAGCTTTCTTT.

This chain connects TRBV7-2 to TRBJ1-5; 8 bases fit TRBD1. J gave up 0 bases and V 5 bases, and 6 bases lay outside the gene matches. This CDR3 region has 16 residues. Per the germline V gene, CDR1 is SGHTA and CDR2 is FQGNSA. The CDR3 is CASSRDRGTSNQPQHF. The CDR3 bases are TGTGCCAGCAGCCGCGACAGGGGTACTAGCAATCAGCCCCAGCATTTT.

J is TRBJ2-5 and V is TRBV29-1; no firm D call. The CDR3 runs to 12 residues. CDR1 is SQVTM and CDR2 is ANQGSEA in the germline V gene. V was trimmed by 5 bases and J by 4 bases, leaving 11 bases between them. CDR3 sequence: CSVRPPGETQYF. DNA of the CDR3: TGCAGCGTTCGGCCCCCGGGAGAGACCCAGTACTTC.

CDR3 nucleotide sequence: TGCGCCAGCAGCTTCGACGTTCGACAGCAATCACCCCTCCACTTT. This encodes CASSFDVRQQSPLHF. The chain recombines TRBV5-1 with TRBJ1-6; the D gene is possibly TRBD1 (5 bases). The germline V and J ends were trimmed by 2 bases and 10 bases, with 16 bases remaining between them. The CDR3 loop spans 15 amino acids. Germline CDR1 is SGHRS and CDR2 is YFSETQ.

The chain uses TRBV9 and TRBJ1-5; the match to TRBD1 covers 7 bases. CDR3 length: 15 residues. J gave up 7 bases and V 0 bases, and 7 bases lay outside the gene matches. CDR1 is SGDLS, CDR2 YYNGEE, per germline. DNA of the CDR3: TGTGCCAGCAGCGTAGTAACAGGGGCGGACCAGCCCCAGCATTTT. This gives the protein CASSVVTGADQPQHF.

The rearrangement links TRBV5-4 to TRBJ2-5; 7 nucleotides align to TRBD1. The ends lost 4 bases at V and 2 bases at J; junction bases unmatched: 5. Germline V gene lookup returns CDR1 SGHNT and CDR2 YYREEE (reference sequence). The CDR3 has 14 amino acids. For the CDR3, the DNA is TGTGCCAGCAGCACAGACAGGGTGCAAGAGACCCAGTACTTC. Translated, it gives CASSTDRVQETQYF.

The chain carries TRBV6-5 and TRBJ2-5; perhaps TRBD2 as D (6 bases). CDR3 length: 13 residues. Trimming took 6 bases from V and 1 from J, leaving 9 bases between them. Germline CDR1 MNHEY, CDR2 SVGAGI. The DNA of the CDR3 is TGTGCCAGCAGAAGGACTATCCAAGAGACCCAGTACTTC. This encodes CASRRTIQETQYF.

V usage is TRBV7-6 and J usage is TRBJ2-3; 9 bases align to TRBD2. Germline V gene data show CDR1 as SGHVS and CDR2 as FNYEAQ. The V and J ends lost 4 bases and 4 bases, in that order; junction bases with no gene match: 6. The CDR3 is 15 amino acids. DNA for the CDR3: TGTGCCAGCAGCTCCGCGGGGGGGCGGGCAGATACGCAGTATTTT. Amino acid sequence: CASSSAGGRADTQYF.

The CDR3 bases are TGTGCCTGGAGTGTAAAGGACAGAGATTTTGGCTACACCTTC. This sequence encodes CAWSVKDRDFGYTF. The V call is TRBV30, the J call TRBJ1-2, with D tentatively TRBD1 (6 bases). V lost 0 bases, J lost 7 bases, and 15 bases lay in between. The CDR3 runs 14 residues. Per the germline V gene, CDR1 is GTSNPN and CDR2 is SVGIG (reference sequence).

This chain uses TRBV19 with TRBJ2-3; 9 bases fit TRBD1. CDR1 and CDR2 from the germline V gene are LNHDA and SQIVND (reference sequence). J was trimmed by 2 bases and V by 5 bases; bases with no gene match: 11. CDR3 length equals 17 residues. The CDR3 here is CASSVGTGKYVTDTQYF. DNA of the CDR3: TGTGCCAGTAGTGTCGGGACAGGGAAGTATGTCACAGATACGCAGTATTTT.

The chain combines TRBV12-3 or TRBV12-4 with TRBJ2-3; 7 bases are a match to TRBD1. This CDR3 has 13 amino acids. The J segment lost 10 bases and the V segment lost 8 bases, leaving 12 bases of the junction unmatched. The CDR3 sequence is CASLGQGDPAQYF. CDR3 nucleotide sequence: TGTGCCAGCTTAGGCCAGGGGGACCCCGCGCAGTATTTT.

The V and J genes are TRBV5-1 and TRBJ2-3; the D is unclear. The germline gives CDR1 SGHRS, CDR2 YFSETQ. The CDR3 consists of 15 residues. V was cut by 4 bases and J by 0 bases, with 12 bases left in between. Here the CDR3 reads CASSVGSSSTDTQYF. Written as DNA, the CDR3 is TGCGCCAGCAGCGTCGGGTCGTCTAGCACAGATACGCAGTATTTT.

The rearrangement joins TRBV12-2 to TRBJ1-2. TRBV12-2 is a pseudogene locus. The CDR3 contains 17 residues. The CDR3 loop is CASRLRSVGSVNYGYTF. DNA of the CDR3: TGTGCAAGTCGCTTAAGGAGCGTTGGGTCCGTAAACTATGGCTACACCTTC.

This clone was counted a single time. The chain links TRBV6-6 to TRBJ1-6; D might be TRBD1 (5 bases). The V gene lost 11 bases and the J gene lost 5 bases, with 16 bases spanning the gap. The germline CDR1 and CDR2 sequences are MNHNY and SVGAGI (reference sequence). The CDR3 totals 14 residues. The CDR3 nucleotides read TGTGCCGGATTAGCACGGGGGGATAATTCACCCCTCCACTTT. It yields the protein CAGLARGDNSPLHF.

For this clone: Other DNA sequences in the sample encode the same CDR3. The chain has TRBV18 and TRBJ2-7; tentative D call: TRBD2 (6 bases). The CDR3 spans 13 residues. The ends were cut back, 2 bases at V and 3 bases at J, with 8 bases in the middle. Germline-derived CDR1 and CDR2 are KGHSH and LQKENI. CDR3 coding DNA: TGTGCCAGCTCACCATCCGGGAGCTACGAGCAGTACGTC. This encodes CASSPSGSYEQYV.

Points on this clone: An end of the junction differs from the germline gene, which may be a read error. The chain employs TRBV4-2 and TRBJ1-2, with D possibly TRBD1 on 5 matching bases. CDR1 LGHNA and CDR2 YNFKEQ come from the germline V gene. CDR3 length: 14 amino acids. CDR3 nucleotide sequence: TGTGCCAGCACCCAACCCGGGACTCTATATGGCTACACCTTC. Protein: CASTQPGTLYGYTF.

This chain links TRBV6-5 with TRBJ2-7; TRBD2 aligns across 14 bases. CDR1 and CDR2 from the germline V gene are MNHEY and SVGAGI. Trimming removed 6 bases from V and 7 bases from J; junction bases left unmatched: 8. The CDR3 is made up of 15 amino acids. The CDR3 region is CASSPGLAGAGEQYV. The CDR3 DNA sequence: TGTGCCAGCAGCCCGGGACTAGCGGGAGCAGGGGAGCAGTACGTC.

The chain couples TRBV18 to TRBJ2-1; D is unclear. The V end was cut by 3 bases, the J end by 8 bases, with 5 bases between. There are 11 residues in the CDR3. Germline loops: CDR1 KGHSH, CDR2 LQKENI. The CDR3, as DNA: TGTGCCAGCTCACCTCTCGATGAGCAGTTCTTC. Its translation is CASSPLDEQFF.

The sample holds a few counts of this clone. The J gene is TRBJ1-2, the V gene TRBV6-6, with D possibly TRBD1 on 5 matching bases. The CDR3 has 13 residues. Between the trimmed V and J ends, which lost 7 bases and 3 bases, there was a span of 12 bases. Germline CDR1 reads MNHNY; CDR2 reads SVGAGI (reference sequence). The CDR3 protein is CASTHDSYYGYTF. The CDR3 bases are TGTGCCAGCACCCACGACAGTTACTATGGCTACACCTTC.

The V gene is TRBV11-2, the J gene TRBJ2-3; 7 bases match TRBD2. The ends lost 5 bases at V and 3 bases at J; junction bases unmatched: 11. The CDR3 is 16 amino acids. Germline CDR1 reads SGHAT; CDR2 reads FQNNGV. CDR3 DNA: TGTGCCAGCAGCCTCTTGAGGGGAGGGAGGACAGATACGCAGTATTTT. It codes for CASSLLRGGRTDTQYF.

This chain connects TRBV5-1 to TRBJ2-7; D gene uncertain. The length of the CDR3 is 15 residues. V was pared by 3 bases and J by 2 bases, with 15 bases between. Per germline, CDR1 SGHRS and CDR2 YFSETQ. The CDR3 DNA reads TGCGCCAGCAGCTCCCAAGCCCAGGAAGCCTACGAGCAGTACTTC. It specifies CASSSQAQEAYEQYF.